The rows below give T cell receptor beta chains drawn from one sample of a study of T-cell reconstitution after alpha-beta-depleted transplantation in children. Using its own MiXCR run on the PCR reads, TCRdb lists one record per CDR3 protein. Among 700,000 or so distinct CDR3 sequences listed, around 13% were seen once. The sample consisted of PBMCs, taken before TCRalphabeta/CD19-depleted stem cell transplant. These receptors all stem from a girl between 2 and 10 years old with congenital amegakaryocytic thrombocytopenia, due to receive a stem cell transplant. The CDR3 runs from the conserved cysteine through the conserved F or W. D genes are given only for firm matches. A row's size may be missing; if present it is once, few, many or a size class.

TRBD2 TRBJ2-3 TRBV15 NA CATPLGLAENTDTQYF TGTGCCACCCCACTCGGACTAGCGGAAAACACAGATACGCAGTATTTT
NA TRBJ2-1 TRBV5-1 many CASSYPTTNNEQFF TGCGCCAGCAGCTACCCTACGACTAACAATGAGCAGTTCTTC
NA TRBJ2-2 TRBV12-3/TRBV12-4 many CASSFGGPGELFF TGTGCCAGCAGTTTTGGTGGCCCCGGGGAGCTGTTTTTT
NA TRBJ2-3 TRBV3-1 NA CASSQGGRGDSDTQYF TGTGCCAGCAGCCAAGGTGGGAGAGGGGATTCCGATACGCAGTATTTT
TRBD2 TRBJ2-1 TRBV20-1 many CSAREAGDSNEQFF TGCAGTGCTAGAGAGGCGGGAGACAGTAATGAGCAGTTCTTC
TRBD1 TRBJ1-4 TRBV5-4 few CASSSVGTGGGLANEKLFF TGTGCCAGCAGCTCCGTTGGGACAGGGGGCGGGCTGGCTAATGAAAAACTGTTTTTT
NA TRBJ1-5 TRBV12-3/TRBV12-4 many CASSFSAAVNQPQHF TGTGCCAGCAGTTTTAGTGCGGCGGTCAATCAGCCCCAGCATTTT
NA TRBJ1-4 TRBV7-9 few CASKAAINEKLFF TGTGCCAGCAAGGCCGCTATTAATGAAAAACTGTTTTTT
NA TRBJ2-3 TRBV20-1 NA CSAGEITDTQYF TGCAGTGCTGGGGAGATCACAGATACGCAGTATTTT
TRBD2 TRBJ2-1 TRBV2 many CAVLAGAGNEQFF TGTGCCGTCCTAGCGGGAGCGGGCAATGAGCAGTTCTTC
NA TRBJ2-2 TRBV5-1 NA CASSWTGPNTGELFF TGCGCCAGCAGCTGGACCGGGCCCAACACCGGGGAGCTGTTTTTT
TRBD1 TRBJ2-7 TRBV20-1 many CSAGLGQRDYEQYF TGCAGTGCGGGGCTGGGACAGAGAGATTACGAGCAGTACTTC
NA TRBJ2-3 TRBV7-9 few CAIRPLLDLRTDTQYF TGTGCCATCCGTCCTCTACTAGACTTGAGGACAGATACGCAGTATTTT
TRBD2 TRBJ2-1 TRBV29-1 few CSVEDLNTSGIDEQFF TGCAGCGTTGAAGATCTTAATACTAGCGGGATTGACGAGCAGTTCTTC
TRBD2 TRBJ2-1 TRBV6-5 many CASSYSGRWVNEQFF TGTGCCAGCAGCTATAGCGGGAGGTGGGTCAATGAGCAGTTCTTC
NA TRBJ2-5 TRBV4-1 many CASSHSDSQETQYF TGCGCCAGCAGCCATTCGGACAGCCAAGAGACCCAGTACTTC
TRBD1 TRBJ2-5 TRBV20-1 NA CSAPKTGVQETQYF TGCAGTGCTCCTAAGACAGGGGTTCAAGAGACCCAGTACTTC
NA TRBJ2-1 TRBV20-1 many CSAKKSLASSYNEQFF TGCAGTGCCAAAAAGTCTCTGGCGTCCTCCTACAATGAGCAGTTCTTC
TRBD2 TRBJ2-3 TRBV20-1 few CSAAAGGRTDTQYF TGCAGTGCGGCGGCGGGAGGGCGCACAGATACGCAGTATTTT
NA TRBJ2-1 TRBV5-1 few CASGMDSLLYNEQFF TGCGCCAGCGGAATGGACAGCTTATTATACAATGAGCAGTTCTTC
NA TRBJ2-2 TRBV5-1 NA CASSDFSGTNTGELFF TGCGCCAGCAGCGATTTTAGCGGAACGAACACCGGGGAGCTGTTTTTT
TRBD1 TRBJ2-4 TRBV12-3/TRBV12-4 NA CASCRTGGVKNIQYF TGTGCCAGCTGCCGGACAGGGGGGGTCAAAAACATTCAGTACTTC